In its sample, the clone carrying this T cell receptor (beta chain) was seen many times. Bone marrow was sampled from every patient at the time of active disease. This sample was taken from a study of read filtering for tumor transcriptome and immune sequencing. This library used around 400 ng RNA and molecular barcoded adaptors spanning alpha/delta and beta/gamma chains. TCRdb processed the reads anew with MiXCR; each CDR3 protein has one entry. The table includes tens of thousands of distinct CDR3 sequences, around 20% detected once. The TCR originated in a donor at least 40 years old with multiple myeloma. The sequenced sample consisted of a population of CD138-negative cells sorted from bone marrow.

CDR3 coding DNA: TGTGCCAGCGGCCGGGACAGGGGCACCGGGGAGCTGTTTTTT. The encoded protein is CASGRDRGTGELFF. The V and J genes are TRBV11-2 and TRBJ2-2; TRBD1 matches 10 bases. V was clipped by 8 bases and J by 4 bases; unmatched bases: 4. This CDR3 has 14 amino acids. CDR1 is SGHAT, CDR2 FQNNGV, per germline.